A selection of T cell receptor beta chains follows, all from one sample in a study of early T cells in non-severe SARS-CoV-2 infection. TCRdb called the 5' RACE reads again in MiXCR, with one record for every CDR3 protein. The data show tens of thousands of distinct CDR3 sequences, approximately 12% seen once. Sequenced sample: whole blood. The receptors shown here come from an adult who was a healthcare worker with PCR-confirmed SARS-CoV-2 infection or an uninfected control (not recorded which). CDR3s include the opening cysteine and the closing phenylalanine or tryptophan. D genes are given only for firm matches. Expanded clones are given a class, and other clones once, few, many or no size at all.

d_call	clone_size	v_call	j_call	cdr3_nt	cdr3_aa
-	many	TRBV5-1	TRBJ2-3	TGCGCCAGCAGCTTCGGGTCATACACAGATACGCAGTATTTT	CASSFGSYTDTQYF
-	many	TRBV6-5	TRBJ1-1	TGTGCCAGCAGTTACTTAGGGGCCGATACTGAAGCTTTCTTT	CASSYLGADTEAFF
TRBD2	many	TRBV7-9	TRBJ2-5	TGTGCCAGCAGCTCCCGGACTAGCGGAGACCAAGAGACCCAGTACTTC	CASSSRTSGDQETQYF
-	-	TRBV3-1	TRBJ2-3	TGTGCCAGCAGCCAAGATGTACAAACAGATACGCAGTATTTT	CASSQDVQTDTQYF
TRBD1	few	TRBV7-9	TRBJ2-1	TGTGTCAGCAGCCCGCTGGGACAGGGGAATGAGCAGTTCTTC	CVSSPLGQGNEQFF
TRBD1	many	TRBV3-1	TRBJ1-3	TGTGCCAGCAGCCAAGACGGGACAGGGAAAGGAAACACCATATATTTT	CASSQDGTGKGNTIYF
-	few	TRBV7-2	TRBJ2-7	TGTGCCAGCAGCTTAGTATCGGAGCAGTACTTC	CASSLVSEQYF
-	-	TRBV29-1	TRBJ1-1	TGCAGCGTTGAAGGGGGGGTTACCATCACTGAAGCTTTCTTT	CSVEGGVTITEAFF
-	many	TRBV7-2	TRBJ2-2	TGTGCCAGCAGCTTAGAGGGTATCGGGGAGCTGTTTTTT	CASSLEGIGELFF
-	many	TRBV10-1	TRBJ1-2	TGCGCCAGCAGTGAGGGTCTTAACTATGGCTACACCTTC	CASSEGLNYGYTF
TRBD2	many	TRBV6-6	TRBJ2-7	TGTGCCAGCCGCGTGGGGGGAGGGAGCGAGCAGTACTTC	CASRVGGGSEQYF
-	many	TRBV7-2	TRBJ2-1	TGTGCCAGCAGCTTAGGTGGAGGTGGGCAGTTCTTC	CASSLGGGGQFF
-	many	TRBV10-3	TRBJ1-1	TGTGCCATCAGTGCCGGGAGAACTGAAGCTTTCTTT	CAISAGRTEAFF
TRBD1	many	TRBV28	TRBJ1-1	TGTGCCAGCAGTTATCCAGGGGGGTACACTGAAGCTTTCTTT	CASSYPGGYTEAFF
-	-	TRBV2	TRBJ1-3	TGTGCCAGCAAGGGTCGCGGTGGAAACACCATATATTTT	CASKGRGGNTIYF
-	-	TRBV20-1	TRBJ1-4	TGCAGTGCTAGAGTCCCCGGGACGGCTAATGAAAAACTGTTTTTT	CSARVPGTANEKLFF
-	many	TRBV7-9	TRBJ1-1	TGTGCCAGCAGCACCAGGGACAACACTGAAGCTTTCTTT	CASSTRDNTEAFF
-	many	TRBV20-1	TRBJ1-2	TGCAGTGCTAGAGAAGACACTTACTATGGCTACACCTTC	CSAREDTYYGYTF
TRBD1	many	TRBV2	TRBJ1-4	TGTGCCAGCAGCCGACAGGGAGCTACAACTAATGAAAAACTGTTTTTT	CASSRQGATTNEKLFF
-	many	TRBV10-1	TRBJ1-5	TGCGCCAGCAGGGAACTAAGACAGGCAGGTCAGCCCCAGCATTTT	CASRELRQAGQPQHF
-	-	TRBV2	TRBJ2-5	TGTGCCAGCGCCCCAGGGGAAGAGACCCAGTACTTC	CASAPGEETQYF
-	many	TRBV7-8	TRBJ2-5	TGTGCCAGCAGCCGGGTGAGGGTCAAGGGGACCCAGTACTTC	CASSRVRVKGTQYF
-	many	TRBV12-3/TRBV12-4	TRBJ2-5	TGTGCCAGCAGTTTAGCTCGAGGAGGGTCGATACAAGAGACCCAGTACTTC	CASSLARGGSIQETQYF